The 32 T cell receptor beta chains presented below share a single source sample, sequenced in a study of T-cell reconstitution after alpha-beta-depleted transplantation in children. Preparation of the TCRbeta library used unique molecular identifiers. TCRdb analysed the PCR reads with MiXCR anew, one entry per CDR3 protein. The repertoire holds over 550,000 distinct CDR3 sequences, with about 10% as singletons. The sample in question was PBMCs from the stem cell graft donor, obtained from the stem cell graft. All receptors derive from a human donor who donated a stem cell graft to a child with acute myeloid leukemia.

DNA of the CDR3: TGTGCCAGCAGATCCGTCGGGACTAGGGGTTTCTTT. Protein: CASRSVGTRGFF. V gene TRBV27 combines with J gene TRBJ1-1, with D tentatively TRBD1 (5 bases). Looked up from germline, CDR1 is MNHEY and CDR2 is SMNVEV (reference sequence). The CDR3 is made up of 12 amino acids. Trimming removed 6 bases at V and 13 bases at J, with 18 bases between.

The table lists this clonotype with many counts. The chain couples TRBV20-1 to TRBJ2-1; 14 nucleotides match TRBD2. V was clipped by 3 bases and J by 6 bases; unmatched bases: 4. The CDR3 has 15 residues. Germline V gene sequence: CDR1 DFQATT, CDR2 SNEGSKA (reference sequence). CDR3 nucleotides: TGCAGTGCTAGTGACGGGACTAGCGGGGGCAATGAGCAGTTCTTC. As protein: CSASDGTSGGNEQFF.

This clonotype was seen more than once but under ten times. This chain uses TRBV7-3 with TRBJ2-1; TRBD2 matches at 11 bases. This CDR3 is built from 17 residues. Trimming took 5 bases from V and 6 from J; bases not matched to a gene: 12. CDR1 is SGHTA and CDR2 is FQGTGA in the germline V gene. The CDR3 here is CASSQSSGTSGRNEQFF. In DNA form, the CDR3 reads TGTGCCAGCAGCCAGAGCAGCGGGACTAGCGGCCGCAATGAGCAGTTCTTC.

This chain connects TRBV28 to TRBJ2-3; D is perhaps TRBD2 (6 bases). The CDR3 is 17 residues long. CDR1 is MDHEN and CDR2 is SYDVKM in the germline V gene. The V gene lost 5 bases and the J gene lost 3 bases, with 21 bases spanning the gap. CDR3 in amino acids: CASSVPHLLAPTDTQYF. CDR3 DNA: TGTGCCAGCAGTGTCCCCCACCTACTAGCCCCAACAGATACGCAGTATTTT.

This clonotype was detected many times. The chain recombines TRBV27 with TRBJ2-7; unclear D gene. The CDR3 loop spans 12 amino acids. V was cut by 8 bases and J by 2 bases, with 10 bases left in between. CDR1 MNHEY and CDR2 SMNVEV come from the germline V gene (reference sequence). CDR3 sequence: CASSDSPYEQYF. CDR3 sequence (DNA): TGTGCCAGCTCCGACTCCCCCTACGAGCAGTACTTC.

This sequence joins TRBV20-1 and TRBJ2-3; D call uncertain. Germline V CDR1 and CDR2: DFQATT, SNEGSKA (reference sequence). V shed 6 bases and J shed 0 bases, with 10 bases lying between them. CDR3 length: 13 residues. The CDR3 region has the DNA TGCAGTGCCCCAAGTACTAGCACAGATACGCAGTATTTT. Protein: CSAPSTSTDTQYF.

The genes are TRBV18 and TRBJ2-7, with a weak D call TRBD2 (6 bases). The CDR3 totals 15 residues. Trimming cost V 2 bases and J 0 bases, with 11 bases left between them. Germline V gene data show CDR1 as KGHSH and CDR2 as LQKENI. The chain's CDR3 is CASSPVAGNSYEQYF. In nucleotides, the CDR3 is TGTGCCAGCTCACCAGTGGCGGGAAACTCCTACGAGCAGTACTTC. The whole variable domain, filled in from reference TRBV18 and TRBJ2-7, reads NAGVMQNPRHLVRRRGQEARLRCSPMKGHSHVYWYRQLPEEGLKFMVYLQKENIIDESGMPKERFSAEFPKEGPSILRIQQVVRGDSAAYFCASSPVAGNSYEQYFGPGTRLTVT.

This clonotype has ten or more counts. The chain employs TRBV5-6 and TRBJ1-1; D is uncertain. Germline CDR1 and CDR2: SGHDT and YYEEEE. CDR3 length equals 12 residues. Trimming removed 4 bases from V and 5 bases from J, with 9 bases in between. In nucleotides, the CDR3 is TGTGCCAGCAGCCAAATCTGGACTGAAGCTTTCTTT. This sequence encodes CASSQIWTEAFF. Filled out from reference TRBV5-6 and TRBJ1-1, the complete variable domain reads DAGVTQSPTHLIKTRGQQVTLRCSPKSGHDTVSWYQQALGQGPQFIFQYYEEEERQRGNFPDRFSGHQFPNYSSELNVNALLLGDSALYLCASSQIWTEAFFGQGTRLTVV.

The genes are TRBV24-1 and TRBJ1-5; unclear D gene. The CDR3 totals 16 residues. Germline V gene lookup returns CDR1 KGHDR and CDR2 SFDVKD. V lost 0 bases and J 7 bases, leaving 15 bases between the germline ends. The DNA of the CDR3 is TGTGCCACCAGTGATTTGGCTAAACCCAGCGAGCAGCCCCAGCATTTT. It translates to CATSDLAKPSEQPQHF.

The V gene is TRBV7-3, the J gene TRBJ2-5; the match to TRBD1 covers 7 bases. The CDR3 totals 15 residues. The trim removed 1 base at V and 1 base at J, leaving 3 bases unmatched. Per the germline V gene, CDR1 is SGHTA and CDR2 is FQGTGA. The CDR3 DNA sequence: TGTGCCAGCAGCTTAATGGCAGGGGGCCAAGAGACCCAGTACTTC. The encoded protein is CASSLMAGGQETQYF.

This clonotype was seen repeatedly, ten times or more. This chain uses TRBV29-1 with TRBJ2-1; 8 positions agree with TRBD1. There are 12 residues in the CDR3. Trimming at V came to 7 bases and at J to 8 bases, leaving 7 bases not matched to a gene. CDR1 and CDR2 (germline): SQVTM, ANQGSEA. The CDR3 reads CSAGTGSDEQFF. The DNA for the CDR3 is TGCAGCGCGGGGACAGGTAGCGATGAGCAGTTCTTC.

This clonotype was picked up many times. V is TRBV7-3 and J is TRBJ2-5, with D perhaps matching TRBD2 (5 bases). V lost 5 bases, J lost 4 bases, and 20 bases lay in between. The length of the CDR3 is 16 residues. Germline loops: CDR1 SGHTA, CDR2 FQGTGA. Written as DNA, the CDR3 is TGTGCCAGCAGCCCTTCGACGGGAACGAAGGGAGAGACCCAGTACTTC. Translating it yields CASSPSTGTKGETQYF.

There are many counts of this clonotype. The chain has TRBV29-1 and TRBJ2-5, with D maybe TRBD1 (6 bases). Trimming stripped 1 base from V and 5 bases from J, with 11 bases between. The CDR3 has 13 residues. Germline V gene data show CDR1 as SQVTM and CDR2 as ANQGSEA. CDR3 sequence: CSVEANRVETQYF. The CDR3 DNA sequence: TGCAGCGTTGAAGCAAACAGGGTCGAGACCCAGTACTTC.

The chain recombines TRBV20-1 with TRBJ2-7; D is unresolved. There are 14 residues in the CDR3. Germline loops: CDR1 DFQATT, CDR2 SNEGSKA (reference sequence). Trimming removed 3 bases at V and 2 bases at J, with 14 bases between. The CDR3: CSASVPGRPYEQYF. The CDR3 region has the DNA TGCAGTGCTAGTGTCCCAGGACGGCCCTACGAGCAGTACTTC.

In its sample, this clonotype was seen many times. The rearrangement joins TRBV12-3 or TRBV12-4 to TRBJ2-7, with D unresolved. The CDR3 consists of 12 residues. Between the trimmed V and J ends, which lost 6 bases and 4 bases, there was a span of 10 bases. The CDR3 sequence is CASSPARYEQYF. The CDR3 DNA reads TGTGCCAGCAGCCCAGCCCGTTACGAGCAGTACTTC.

The J gene is TRBJ1-4, the V gene TRBV29-1; D gene uncertain. The germline V gene encodes CDR1 SQVTM and CDR2 ANQGSEA. The length of the CDR3 is 12 residues. V shed 4 bases and J shed 7 bases, with 10 bases lying between them. The CDR3 region has the DNA TGCAGCGTTGCTCGGGCGCCTGAAAAACTGTTTTTT. It translates to CSVARAPEKLFF.

The chain recombines TRBV6-5 with TRBJ2-7, with D possibly being TRBD2 (6 bases). Germline CDR1 is MNHEY and CDR2 is SVGAGI. The CDR3 totals 14 residues. Trimming shortened V by 4 bases and J by 4 bases, and 14 bases separated the two germline ends. CDR3 sequence: CASSFPSGGYEQYF. The CDR3, as DNA: TGTGCCAGCAGTTTCCCGTCAGGAGGGTACGAGCAGTACTTC.

The chain combines TRBV20-1 with TRBJ1-1; no clear D gene. Deletions cut 0 bases from V and 6 bases from J, with 5 bases between. Per the germline V gene, CDR1 is DFQATT and CDR2 is SNEGSKA (reference sequence). The CDR3 sequence is 11 residues long. The CDR3 protein is CSARDKSEAFF. Here the CDR3 DNA reads TGCAGTGCTAGAGATAAATCTGAAGCTTTCTTT.

This clonotype was seen only a few times. The genes are TRBV12-3 or TRBV12-4 and TRBJ2-1, with 7 nucleotides matching TRBD2. This CDR3 has 14 amino acids. The ends lost 1 base at V and 10 bases at J; junction bases unmatched: 7. This CDR3 reads CASSLGGRAGEQFF. CDR3 bases: TGTGCCAGCAGTTTAGGGGGGAGGGCGGGGGAGCAGTTCTTC.

The rearrangement links TRBV20-1 to TRBJ2-3; D is possibly TRBD2 (5 bases). The length of the CDR3 is 15 residues. Trimming shortened V by 5 bases and J by 1 base, and 16 bases separated the two germline ends. Germline CDR1 is DFQATT and CDR2 is SNEGSKA (reference sequence). CDR3 in amino acids: CSAPSWVDGTDTQYF. The CDR3 DNA follows: TGCAGTGCTCCTAGCTGGGTTGATGGCACAGATACGCAGTATTTT.

This clonotype was recorded at least ten times. Relative to the germline gene, one junction end is altered; a read error may explain this. J is TRBJ2-7 and V is TRBV7-2; the match to TRBD2 covers 10 bases. Germline values: CDR1 SGHTA, CDR2 FQGNSA. The CDR3 has 14 amino acids. The CDR3: CASSLGASGSNIDF. DNA for the CDR3: TGTGCCAGCAGCTTAGGGGCTAGCGGGAGCAATATAGACTTC.

The chain carries TRBV10-3 and TRBJ2-2; D is undetermined. CDR1 is ENHRY and CDR2 is SYGVKD in the germline V gene. Trimming took 2 bases from V and 4 from J, leaving 8 bases between them. CDR3 length equals 14 residues. CDR3 loop: CAISENPLTGELFF. As DNA, the CDR3 is TGTGCCATCAGTGAGAACCCTCTCACCGGGGAGCTGTTTTTT.

In this sample, this clonotype turned up a few times. The V gene is TRBV20-1, the J gene TRBJ2-4; weak D call: TRBD2 (6 bases). V was pared by 6 bases and J by 1 base, with 10 bases between. The length of the CDR3 is 13 residues. CDR1 and CDR2 from the germline V gene are DFQATT and SNEGSKA (reference sequence). CDR3 DNA: TGCAGTGCAAGGAGGGAGGCCAAAAACATTCAGTACTTC. Translation: CSARREAKNIQYF.

In this sample, this clonotype turned up a few times. V usage is TRBV28 and J usage is TRBJ2-7; D may be TRBD1 (5 bases). CDR1 MDHEN and CDR2 SYDVKM come from the germline V gene. With 2 bases removed from V and 2 bases from J, the gap between germline ends came to 13 bases. CDR3 size: 15 residues. The CDR3 protein is CASSLRLDKTYEQYF. The CDR3 DNA reads as TGTGCCAGCAGTTTAAGGCTGGACAAAACCTACGAGCAGTACTTC.

This chain connects TRBV6-2 or TRBV6-3 to TRBJ2-1; D call uncertain. Per the germline V gene, CDR1 is MNHEY and CDR2 is SVGEGT. The CDR3 has 18 residues. Trimming left V 2 bases short and J 4 bases short, with 21 bases between. CDR3 loop: CASSYPRGRAEIYNEQFF. In DNA form, the CDR3 reads TGTGCCAGCAGTTACCCCCGTGGTAGGGCCGAAATTTACAATGAGCAGTTCTTC.

The chain employs TRBV29-1 and TRBJ2-7; 9 bases are a match to TRBD1. The CDR3 spans 12 residues. Germline loops: CDR1 SQVTM, CDR2 ANQGSEA. V dropped 4 bases and J dropped 3; count of bases not matched to a gene: 1. CDR3 sequence: CSVGTGVYEQYF. The DNA of the CDR3 is TGCAGCGTTGGGACAGGGGTCTACGAGCAGTACTTC.

This clonotype showed up many times. The rearrangement joins TRBV29-1 to TRBJ2-1, with D maybe TRBD2 (6 bases). The CDR3 extends over 14 amino acids. V lost 4 bases to trimming and J lost 3 bases, with 13 bases between them. Germline assignment: CDR1 SQVTM and CDR2 ANQGSEA. The CDR3 loop reads CSVVEGPFYNEQFF. Here the CDR3 DNA reads TGCAGCGTTGTGGAGGGTCCATTCTACAATGAGCAGTTCTTC.

The chain uses TRBV5-6 and TRBJ2-3; D is unclear. V was trimmed by 0 bases and J by 1 base, leaving 12 bases between them. The CDR3 sequence is 16 residues long. Germline CDR1 and CDR2: SGHDT and YYEEEE. Here the CDR3 reads CASSLGSQTRTDTQYF. In nucleotides, the CDR3 is TGTGCCAGCAGCTTGGGGTCCCAGACACGCACAGATACGCAGTATTTT.

The genes are TRBV20-1 and TRBJ2-1; the match to TRBD2 covers 7 bases. Losses at the gene ends were 6 bases for V and 8 bases for J; bases not matched to a gene: 19. Looked up from germline, CDR1 is DFQATT and CDR2 is SNEGSKA (reference sequence). The CDR3 has 16 residues. CDR3 amino acids: CSATRARGRLEDEQFF. Written as DNA, the CDR3 is TGCAGTGCAACTAGGGCCCGCGGGAGACTTGAGGATGAGCAGTTCTTC.

The chain combines TRBV11-2 with TRBJ1-1; D is undetermined. The CDR3 totals 13 residues. Germline assignment: CDR1 SGHAT and CDR2 FQNNGV. The V end lost 1 base, the J end lost 5 bases, and 8 bases lay between the germline ends. The CDR3 reads CASSLGTETEAFF. CDR3 in DNA: TGTGCCAGCAGCTTAGGGACGGAAACTGAAGCTTTCTTT. Full variable domain (outside the CDR3, taken from reference TRBV11-2 and TRBJ1-1): EAGVAQSPRYKIIEKRQSVAFWCNPISGHATLYWYQQILGQGPKLLIQFQNNGVVDDSQLPKDRFSAERLKGVDSTLKIQPAKLEDSAVYLCASSLGTETEAFFGQGTRLTVV.

CDR3 sequence: CASRSGSETQYF. In DNA form, the CDR3 reads TGTGCCAGCCGCTCAGGGTCCGAGACCCAGTACTTC. This chain uses TRBV12-3 or TRBV12-4 with TRBJ2-5; TRBD1 is a possible D gene (5 bases). Trimming took 8 bases from V and 5 from J, leaving 12 bases between them. The CDR3 loop spans 12 amino acids.

This clonotype was observed at least ten times. The chain employs TRBV5-1 and TRBJ2-2; perhaps TRBD2 as D (5 bases). The CDR3 loop spans 14 amino acids. CDR1 SGHRS and CDR2 YFSETQ come from the germline V gene. V lost 5 bases and J lost 1, with 9 bases in between. The CDR3 here is CASRGGGNTGELFF. CDR3 DNA: TGCGCCAGCAGAGGCGGAGGGAACACCGGGGAGCTGTTTTTT.